This paragraph reports one T cell receptor beta chain. Its antigen is not known. V was trimmed by 4 bases and J by 4 bases, leaving 11 bases between them. The CDR3 consists of 12 residues. Germline assignment: CDR1 GTSNPN and CDR2 SVGIG (reference sequence). These data belong to a study of cytotoxic CD8 clonotypes in ibrutinib-treated CLL. General study results and limits: Clonality increased at ibrutinib response and stayed stable in sustained remission. At progression, however, it fell back toward baseline. Public clonotypes showed up rarely, and on treatment they shrank or held steady.

Generated by immunoSEQ multiplex PCR, the TCRdb table keeps only in-frame clones and is missing some. The sample has just under 70,000 clones; more than 60% are singletons. This receptor was obtained from a human donor with chronic lymphocytic leukemia. J is TRBJ2-7 and V is TRBV30, with a tentative D call TRBD2 (5 bases). The sample here was PBMCs, taken after 12 months of ibrutinib treatment. In DNA, the CDR3 is TGTGCCTGGACGTCTGGAGGTTACGAGCAGTACTTC. Translating gives CAWTSGGYEQYF.